This TCR beta chain appears in the sequencing data of a study of a mutant IDH1 vaccine in newly diagnosed glioma. Study-level background: Commencement of vaccination occurred 4-6 weeks following radiotherapy alone, or concurrently with temozolomide cycles.

A note on this clone: Its target is not known.

The protocol was immunoSEQ multiplex PCR, while the TCRdb copy is restricted to in-frame clones and leaves out a portion. The sample has fewer than 45,000 clones, approximately 80% seen once. From germline, CDR1 is SGHRS and CDR2 YFSETQ. V gave up 0 bases and J gave up 6 bases, with 19 bases separating them. The length of the CDR3 is 16 residues. As for time point: week 35, safety follow-up. Each dose delivered 300 ug of mutant IDH1 20-mer peptide subcutaneously with imiquimod. J is TRBJ2-7 and V is TRBV5-1, with TRBD2 as a possible D gene (5 bases). The receptor comes from a woman aged 40 to 49 with glioma. Some clones in this sample may be carry-over from other donors' samples. The sample in question was PBMCs, obtained from a glioma patient whose treatment included an IDH1 peptide vaccine. The CDR3 nucleotides read TGCGCCAGCAGCTTGGCCGGAGTCAGTGTGGCGGGCGAGCAGTACTTC. This gives the protein CASSLAGVSVAGEQYF.